This T cell receptor (beta chain) was documented in a study of blood T cell repertoires in COVID-19 (dated by TCRdb to about 2020). For context, the study as a whole: The collaborator samples originated in the United States, Italy and Spain and spanned the acute and convalescent phases of COVID-19. The prospective study material was composed of cDNA or gDNA derived from T cells, B-cell-depleted T cells, or PBMCs. Deeply sampled blood TCRbeta repertoires from subjects exposed to, actively infected with, or recovered from COVID-19 were included in the dataset. A freely available public database, intended as a resource for researchers studying the immune response to SARS-CoV-2, is where the repertoires were released. Samples came from the ongoing ImmuneRACE study (first 160 participants) plus 1,254 subjects from 6 global collaborators. The sample metadata nearly always contained a de-identified subject ID, COVID-19 status, age in years and sex. HLA class I and class II types, where available, came from metadata supplied by the sample provider rather than from assay-based typing.

TCRbeta CDR3 regions were amplified from genomic DNA using the immunoSEQ Assay, a bias-controlled multiplex PCR. As for the authors' bioinformatics: Within the assay, amplification of reference gene primers was used to estimate how many nucleated cells each sample contained. Sequence reads were collapsed and filtered to measure the absolute abundance of every unique TCRbeta CDR3 rearrangement. For each sample, productive Simpson clonality was calculated as the square root of Simpson's diversity index across productive rearrangements. TCRdb re-hosts the immuneACCESS table, in-frame sequences only. Its copies lack some clones; in the studies checked, an unresolved V gene accounts for under half of them, and the cause for the rest is not known. That table is the source of V, J and clone size, and D and trimming were worked out from the DNA. The sample table shows about 320,000 clones, and about 90% are seen once. The ten biggest clones cover about 4.7% of the sample.

Enrolling through a virtual design, the prospective study's participants ranged in age from about 18 to 89 years and lived across roughly 23 United States geographic areas. To assign participants to cohorts, the prospective study relied on clinical history that participants themselves reported in a screening survey and a study questionnaire. For ImmuneRACE Cohort 3, a participant was defined as recovered based on two consecutive negative NP/OP PCR tests, clearance by a healthcare professional, or resolution of symptoms. In the prospective study, mobile phlebotomists collected whole blood, serum and a nasopharyngeal or oropharyngeal swab from each participant. Over an approximately 2-month period, participants in the prospective study had the option of providing additional blood draws and questionnaires. Blood samples from the prospective study were shipped frozen or at room temperature prior to DNA extraction.

Overall results and qualifications from the work: The amount of clinical and demographic metadata varied by source and participant and was provided uncurated.

This clone has a single count. Its specific antigen is unknown. No much larger clone is present one base from it, and per-base qualities are unavailable. The CDR3 holds 15 amino acids from the cysteine to the phenylalanine. Only the CDR3 DNA is retained, 45 bases long and in frame from the first base. Germline trimming amounts to 3 bases on V and 0 bases on J, with 4 as the count of junction bases outside the gene matches. Based on the germline V gene (reference sequence), the CDR1 and CDR2 sequences are DFQATT and SNEGSKA. The sample was PBMCs or T cells enriched from blood (not recorded which). Recombination linked TRBV20-1 to TRBJ1-5, with 8 bases aligning to TRBD1. This sequence originates from a man younger than 45 who had recovered from COVID-19. At the DNA level, the sequence is TGCAGTGCTAGTAAAGGGACAGGTAGCAATCAGCCCCAGCATTTT. Translation gives CSASKGTGSNQPQHF.